This T cell receptor (beta chain) was recovered during a study of shared clonotypes between healthy human individuals. Overall study: The cohort had two women and a few men, ages 18 to 49. Three CD4 naive, three CD4 memory, two CD8 naive and one CD8 memory plate were used per donor.

The ends were cut back, 5 bases at V and 1 base at J, with 14 bases in the middle. In germline, CDR1 is MNHNS, CDR2 SASEGT. This CDR3 region has 15 residues. Naivety among CD8 cells was defined by CD45RO negativity and positive CCR7 selection, thereby excluding terminally differentiated effector memory CD45RA+ cells. This table comes from immunoSEQ multiplex PCR, and its TCRdb copy is limited to in-frame clones, with some not included. The sample lists about 800,000 clones; about 96% were seen once. The receptor's source is a man aged 25 to 45 in good health. The chain combines TRBV6-1 with TRBJ1-1, with D perhaps TRBD1 (5 bases). Sequencing was carried out using naive CD8+ T cells sorted from blood. CDR3 nucleotide sequence: TGTGCCAGCAGTAGATGGGGGGAAGGGAACACTGAAGCTTTCTTT. It specifies CASSRWGEGNTEAFF.